Sequencing of this T cell receptor beta chain was carried out in a study of cytomegalovirus exposure and HLA in healthy donors (dated by TCRdb to between 2016 and 2019). Regarding the research as a whole: In an earlier analysis of 587 of the donors, 276 Gb of sequence data and 117 million unique TCR beta sequences from about 179 million T cells were reported. On average, over 200,000 unique TCR beta nucleotide sequences were sequenced per donor among a few hundred genotyped donors of the cohort, with 15% to 20% of those sequences being non-productive. Roughly 300 gigabases of sequencing data and approximately 93 million unique TCR sequences were included in an early release covering about 700 HLA-typed donors. Of the 398 genotyped donors, 81% fell in the genetic ancestry cluster associated with self-reported Caucasian donors. The study aimed to test whether signatures of past pathogen exposure could be identified by cataloging public T cell receptors. A later analysis re-analyzed previously published TCR beta repertoires from roughly 600 donors and added high-resolution HLA genotyping to study TCR occurrence patterns. Donor age, sex, ethnicity and CMV serostatus were compiled alongside the repertoire data. All discovery cohort repertoires had been generated using a single sequencing platform. The study used immunosequencing to profile the T cell repertoires of several hundred subjects and linked those repertoires to cytomegalovirus serostatus. In addition to the first cohort of hundreds of subjects, a separate validation cohort of approximately 130 different subjects was used. High-throughput TCR immunosequencing, statistical association of individual TCRs with disease status, and machine learning were combined to predict cytomegalovirus infection status. The number of donors typed differed by locus, with roughly 620-640 for A, B, C, DRB1 and DQB1, roughly 550 for DQA1, 606 for DPA1, and some 470 for DPB1. A later genetic analysis took genome-wide SNP genotypes for about three fifths of the roughly 700 donors and used that subset as a discovery cohort. HLA typing covered class I and class II loci at four-digit resolution. An earlier analysis of around 580 of the donors used high-throughput TCR beta sequencing to judge whether each TCR beta V gene segment behaved as functional or pseudogenic. Roughly 5 DR-DQ haplotypes were handled as single units for association and clustering because linkage in the cohort was strong. Rather than using new phenotypic data, the later analysis identified candidate immune exposures from TCR beta sequences and from how often those sequences occurred across donors. The paper as a whole reports these results and caveats: The authors suggested that the approach could potentially be extended to other disease states and immunological phenotypes. Because HLA typing was unavailable for some donors at each locus, only the typed subset was used in association tests. An association between a missense DCLRE1C variant and V-gene and J-gene trimming of TCR beta chains was found in a later genetic analysis and replicated in an independent cohort. Compared with equally common non-associated chains, HLA-associated TCR beta chains in a later analysis were more clonally expanded and had lower generation probabilities. Only TCR beta chains were sequenced in this cohort, and the absence of alpha or paired-chain data limited detectable features. Sequencing depth was assumed to be roughly uniform across donors in the presence/absence analyses, though that assumption may not hold. In a later genetic analysis, fewer N-insertions in productive TCRs were reported among donors in an Asian-associated ancestry cluster than the approximately 670-donor mean. Broadly in line with IMGT annotations, most TCR beta V segments showed up in productive rearrangements about 87% or about 30% of the time in an earlier analysis of some 590 of the donors. The study listed over 150 TCR beta chains as associated with cytomegalovirus. In a later analysis, TCR association rates were found to vary across HLA loci, with the most associated TCRs seen for DRB1 alleles and the fewest for HLA-C alleles. In vitro tests confirmed that a few of the cytomegalovirus-associated TCR beta chains recognize cytomegalovirus antigens. A further reported finding was that TCR beta sequences accurately predicted the HLA-A and HLA-B alleles for most subjects in the first cohort. Most TCR sequences were observed very rarely across donors, whereas some public TCRs were present in many individuals. In both the original and validation cohorts, the classifier was reported to diagnose cytomegalovirus status with high specificity and sensitivity. In a later analysis, most CMV-associated TCR beta chains were found to appear HLA-restricted, with HLA associations seemingly driven largely by CMV exposure. Linkage disequilibrium might explain the correlated functional status among segregating V segments, but an unknown experimental factor could not be ruled out. Specific HLA alleles were associated with around 18,000 TCR beta sequences at a false discovery rate of 0.05 in a later analysis. A group of highly shared sequence variants was considered likely to be a technical artifact of the sequencing pipeline. In a later analysis, several top co-occurrence clusters were reported to appear linked to parvovirus B19, influenza, CMV and Epstein-Barr virus. Roughly 15 rarely observed V segments, including chromosome 9 orphons, were excluded from the earlier analysis of about 500 of the donors because counts were too low. For the cohort, immune exposure information was limited to CMV serostatus. Assigning TCR associations to individual alleles was difficult when HLA alleles, especially DR and DQ, strongly co-occurred.

Comments on this clone: Its antigen has not been determined. Base qualities were left out, and no much larger clone turns up one base away.

Libraries were prepared through the immunoSEQ multiplex PCR assay. For the multiplex PCR, a mixture combining 60 forward primers for TCR Vbeta segments and 13 reverse primers for TCR Jbeta segments was used. Amplification of the CDR3 region of rearranged TCR beta genes was performed with a multiplex PCR assay on genomic DNA. The amplified TCR beta libraries were sequenced on the Illumina HiSeq System as 87-base-pair reads. Turning to the authors' computational methods: A later analysis counted tens of millions of unique TCR beta chains across the 690 or so repertoires, and some 11 million of these chains were shared by at least two donors. Raw reads were error-corrected and collapsed into unique sequences by a nearest-neighbor algorithm in which closely related sequences were merged to remove PCR and sequencing errors. CDR3 sequences were aligned to IMGT reference sequences to assign V, D and J gene segments. For a sequence to be retained, a match of at least six nucleotides was required to both a V gene segment and a J gene segment. Rearrangements were called productive when the CDR3 lacked stop codons and stayed in frame with V and J; all others were non-productive. CDR3 was defined according to IMGT convention as the region running from the second conserved V-encoded cysteine to the conserved J-encoded phenylalanine. The earlier analysis of about 620 of the donors excluded sequences that lacked an unambiguous match to a single V gene segment. An earlier analysis of 550 to 650 of the donors classified V segments as functional when productive rearrangements were above 56.7% and as segregating when the standard deviation between donors was above 5%. A statistical classification framework was built to diagnose cytomegalovirus status from the catalog of TCR beta chain sequences. V and J gene assignment, in a later analysis, came from comparing TCR nucleotide sequences with IMGT/GENE-DB human TR gene sequences. In a later analysis, CDR3 sequences and most-parsimonious VDJ recombination scenarios were assigned using the TCRdist pipeline. A later analysis defined each TCR beta chain by its CDR3 amino acid sequence plus V-gene family, and excluded reads lacking a unique V-gene family. A later analysis removed 550 to 700 highly shared, low-generation-probability nucleotide sequences to deal with suspected cross-contamination and a sequencing artifact. For each public chain, a later analysis derived a clonal expansion index from normalized ranks of inferred template counts within each repertoire. Generation probabilities in a later analysis came from a VDJ recombination model fitted to out-of-frame rearrangements, and those results were checked against IGoR. Hypergeometric tests were used in a later analysis to score TCR-TCR, TCR-HLA and TCR-CMV co-occurrence, with a repertoire-size bias correction applied to the TCR pairs. To estimate false discovery rates, a later analysis permuted the HLA or CMV assignments 20 times. In a later analysis, co-occurring TCRs were grouped using DBSCAN, with TCRdist sequence similarity added in when clustering inside HLA-allele-positive subsets. Repertoires with fewer than 30,000 or more than 120,000 public chains were left out of co-occurrence clustering, as were four to six repertoires with anomalous nucleotide sharing. Not all clones reach the TCRdb copy of this immuneACCESS table, which keeps in-frame sequences only. Checked studies attribute under half of the gap to unresolved V genes and leave the rest unexplained. That table furnishes V, J and clone size, whereas the DNA furnished D and trimming. This sample lists about 160,000 clones; about 72% were detected once. The ten largest clones capture 2% to 2.5% of the sample.

The cohort consisted of 600 to 700 healthy bone marrow donors. All cohort members were sampled while nominally healthy, although unrecorded immune exposures were likely present. The donor tested CMV seropositive, placing the donor among the roughly 300 seropositive members of the cohort. Every donor gave a peripheral blood sample, and the peripheral blood mononuclear cells from that sample were used for TCR beta sequencing. The Qiagen DNeasy Blood Extraction Kit was used to extract genomic DNA from the blood cell samples. Material for sequencing was PBMCs. This TCR was sampled from a man aged 50 or older in good health and CMV-seropositive.

The DNA sequence is given as TGCGCCAGCAGCTTAGGACAGGGGGCTTACTACGAGCAGTACTTC. This codes for CASSLGQGAYYEQYF. Here the chain combines TRBV5-1 and TRBJ2-7; TRBD1 fits 11 bases in the junction. Per the germline V gene, SGHRS is the CDR1 and YFSETQ is the CDR2. Trimming removed 2 bases from V and 3 bases from J; the gene matches leave 4 bases unexplained. The CDR3 contains 15 residues, cysteine and phenylalanine counted. Solely the CDR3 DNA is kept, with 45 bases framed from the first base.